This T cell receptor (beta chain) was captured in a study of CD8+ T cells in alopecia areata. With 3 bases removed from V and 0 bases from J, the gap between germline ends came to 12 bases. The CDR3 extends over 15 amino acids. Germline assignment: CDR1 MDHEN and CDR2 SYDVKM. As the sequencing template, cDNA was produced by extracting RNA and reverse transcribing it. Produced via immunoSEQ multiplex PCR; TCRdb's table is partial and in-frame only. The data contain 7,200 or so clones, around 60% of them singletons. Alopecia areata patients provided lesional scalp punch biopsies and peripheral blood. The chain is built from TRBV28 and TRBJ2-7; D remains ambiguous. The sequencing here drew on skin, taken at week 0. This clonotype originated in a human donor with alopecia areata. The CDR3: CASSFGWTGSYEQYF. CDR3 DNA: TGTGCCAGCAGTTTCGGTTGGACCGGCTCCTACGAGCAGTACTTC.